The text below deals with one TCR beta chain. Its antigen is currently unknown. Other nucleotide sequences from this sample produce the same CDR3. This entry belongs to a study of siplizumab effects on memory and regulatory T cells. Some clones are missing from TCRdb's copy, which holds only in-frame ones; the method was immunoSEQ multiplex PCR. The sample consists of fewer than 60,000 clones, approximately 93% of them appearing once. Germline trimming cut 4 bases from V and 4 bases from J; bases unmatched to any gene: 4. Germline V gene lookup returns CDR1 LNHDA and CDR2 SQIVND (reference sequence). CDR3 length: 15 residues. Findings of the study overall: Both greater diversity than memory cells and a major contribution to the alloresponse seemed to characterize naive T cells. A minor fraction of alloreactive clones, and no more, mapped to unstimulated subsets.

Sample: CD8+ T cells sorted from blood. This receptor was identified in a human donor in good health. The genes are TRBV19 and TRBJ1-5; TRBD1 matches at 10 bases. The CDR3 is CASSTWGQGNQPQHF. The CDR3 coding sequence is TGTGCCAGTAGTACGTGGGGACAGGGGAATCAGCCCCAGCATTTT.